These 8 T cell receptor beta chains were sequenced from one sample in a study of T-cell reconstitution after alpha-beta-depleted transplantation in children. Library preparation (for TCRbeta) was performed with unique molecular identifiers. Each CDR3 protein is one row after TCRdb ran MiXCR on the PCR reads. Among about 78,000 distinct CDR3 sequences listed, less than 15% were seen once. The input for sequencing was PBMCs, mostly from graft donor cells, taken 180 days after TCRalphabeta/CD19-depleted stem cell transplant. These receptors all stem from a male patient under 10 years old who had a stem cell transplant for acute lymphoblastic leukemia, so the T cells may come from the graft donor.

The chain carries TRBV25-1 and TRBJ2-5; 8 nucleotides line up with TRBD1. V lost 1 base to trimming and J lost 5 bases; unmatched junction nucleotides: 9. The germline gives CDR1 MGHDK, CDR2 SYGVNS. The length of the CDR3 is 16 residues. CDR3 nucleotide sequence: TGTGCCAGCAGTGAATTCTCAGGGGGCCAAGGGGAGACCCAGTACTTC. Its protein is CASSEFSGGQGETQYF.

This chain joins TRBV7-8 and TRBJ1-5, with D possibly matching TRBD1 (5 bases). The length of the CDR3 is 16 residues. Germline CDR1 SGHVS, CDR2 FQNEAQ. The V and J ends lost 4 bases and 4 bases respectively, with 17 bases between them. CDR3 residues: CASSSDRGLRNQPQHF. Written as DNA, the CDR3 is TGTGCCAGCAGCTCTGACCGGGGGTTACGGAATCAGCCCCAGCATTTT.

The CDR3 spells CAISRGLAETGELFF. The CDR3 bases are TGTGCCATCAGCCGGGGGCTAGCGGAGACCGGGGAGCTGTTTTTT. V is TRBV10-3 and J is TRBJ2-2; perhaps TRBD2 as D (7 bases). V was clipped by 6 bases and J by 5 bases, with 16 bases between them. The CDR3 totals 15 residues. Germline V lookup: CDR1 ENHRY, CDR2 SYGVKD.

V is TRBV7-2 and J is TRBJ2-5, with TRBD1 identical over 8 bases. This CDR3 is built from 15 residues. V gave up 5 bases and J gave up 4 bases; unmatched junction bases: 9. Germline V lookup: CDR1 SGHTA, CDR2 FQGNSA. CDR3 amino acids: CASSRGQGQVETQYF. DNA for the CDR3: TGTGCCAGCAGCAGAGGACAGGGCCAGGTAGAGACCCAGTACTTC.

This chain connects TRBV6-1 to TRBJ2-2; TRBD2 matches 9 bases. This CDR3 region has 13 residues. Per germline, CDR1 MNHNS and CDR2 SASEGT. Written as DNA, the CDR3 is TGTCCCCGTAGCGGGAGAGGAACCGGGGAGCTGTTTTTT. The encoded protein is CPRSGRGTGELFF.

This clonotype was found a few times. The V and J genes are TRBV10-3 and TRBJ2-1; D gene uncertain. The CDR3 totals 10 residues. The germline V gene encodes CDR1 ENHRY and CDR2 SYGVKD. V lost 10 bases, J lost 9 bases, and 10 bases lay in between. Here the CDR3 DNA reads TGTGCCAAAGACCAACCTGAGCAGTTCTTC. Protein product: CAKDQPEQFF.

The CDR3 reads CASSFLGADTQYF. The CDR3 DNA is TGTGCCAGCAGTTTTCTGGGTGCGGATACGCAGTATTTT. The V call is TRBV28, the J call TRBJ2-3, with D unclear. CDR1 MDHEN and CDR2 SYDVKM come from the germline V gene. V shed 3 bases and J shed 6 bases, with 10 bases lying between them. The CDR3 has 13 residues.

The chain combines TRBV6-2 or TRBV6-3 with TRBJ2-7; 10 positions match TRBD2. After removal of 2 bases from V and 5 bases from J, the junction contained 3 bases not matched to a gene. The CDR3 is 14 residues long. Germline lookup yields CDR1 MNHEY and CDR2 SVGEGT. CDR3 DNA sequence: TGTGCCAGCAGTTACGAGCGGGAGGGCGACGAGCAGTACTTC. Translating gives CASSYEREGDEQYF.